Below, 30 T cell receptor beta chains from the same sample are listed, as sequenced in a study of T cells in Graves' hyperthyroidism and ophthalmopathy. Template material for amplifying TCR beta CDR3 regions consisted of RNA transcripts. First-round RT-PCR targeting the TCR CDR3 was performed with the HTBI primer set. TCRdb re-called the multiplex PCR reads with MiXCR, one entry per CDR3 protein. The sample lists around 340,000 distinct CDR3 sequences; about 20% were seen once. What was sequenced was blood. The receptors originated from a woman aged 45-65 years with Graves' hyperthyroidism.

V and J are TRBV29-1 and TRBJ2-7; no reliable D call. The germline V gene encodes CDR1 SQVTM and CDR2 ANQGSEA. This CDR3 contains 13 residues. Trimming removed 0 bases from V and 5 bases from J, with 11 bases in between. The CDR3 coding sequence is TGCAGCGTTGAAGATAAAACAGATCACGAGCAGTACTTC. Translation gives CSVEDKTDHEQYF.

The chain links TRBV11-2 to TRBJ1-4; TRBD1 matches at 8 bases. V dropped 1 base and J dropped 8; count of bases not matched to a gene: 15. Germline V gene sequence: CDR1 SGHAT, CDR2 FQNNGV. This CDR3 comprises 18 residues. CDR3 protein: CASSLARDRLWGDEKLFF. The CDR3 DNA reads as TGTGCCAGCAGCTTAGCCCGGGACAGGTTGTGGGGAGACGAAAAACTGTTTTTT.

At least ten counts were recorded for this clonotype. J is TRBJ2-1 and V is TRBV11-1; 9 bases are a match to TRBD2. This CDR3 is built from 16 residues. Looked up from germline, CDR1 is SGHAT and CDR2 is FQDESV (reference sequence). J gave up 8 bases and V 4 bases, and 12 bases lay outside the gene matches. The CDR3 DNA reads TGTGCCAGCAGCTCCCACGGGGCGGGGGGGATCGATGAGCAGTTCTTC. Translated: CASSSHGAGGIDEQFF.

In this sample, this clonotype turned up many times. The chain recombines TRBV3-1 with TRBJ1-2, with a weak D call TRBD1 (6 bases). The CDR3 spans 14 residues. Germline V gene data show CDR1 as LGHDT and CDR2 as YNNKEL (reference sequence). V was shortened by 3 bases and J by 4 bases, with 12 bases between the two germline ends. The CDR3 bases are TGTGCCAGCAGCCAGCATACAGGGACCTATGGCTACACCTTC. Its protein is CASSQHTGTYGYTF.

This clonotype was detected many times. The chain couples TRBV28 to TRBJ2-3, with 7 bases that match TRBD2. V lost 2 bases and J lost 1; bases outside the gene matches: 9. Per germline, CDR1 MDHEN and CDR2 SYDVKM. This CDR3 region has 17 residues. The CDR3 region has the DNA TGTGCCAGCAGTTTACCCTCCAAGCGGGACCGCACAGATACGCAGTATTTT. This encodes CASSLPSKRDRTDTQYF.

V and J are TRBV9 and TRBJ2-3; a possible D gene is TRBD1 (6 bases). The ends were cut back, 4 bases at V and 2 bases at J, with 11 bases in the middle. The CDR3 sequence is 14 residues long. Germline values: CDR1 SGDLS, CDR2 YYNGEE. In DNA, the CDR3 is TGTGCCAGCAGCTACCGGGACATCACAGATACGCAGTATTTT. Translated, it gives CASSYRDITDTQYF.

This clonotype was detected a few times. V gene TRBV9 combines with J gene TRBJ2-2, with 9 nucleotides matching TRBD2. CDR3 size: 16 residues. V shed 1 base and J 4 bases; nucleotides not matched to a gene: 5. Germline V CDR1 and CDR2: SGDLS, YYNGEE. CDR3 residues: CASSVQAGGRTGELFF. DNA for the CDR3: TGTGCCAGCAGCGTACAGGCGGGGGGGCGCACCGGGGAGCTGTTTTTT.

This clonotype was observed many times. This chain links TRBV9 with TRBJ2-1; D perhaps matches TRBD1 (6 bases). The V end lost 0 bases, the J end lost 2 bases, and 9 bases lay between the germline ends. This CDR3 spans 15 amino acids. Germline V gives CDR1 SGDLS, CDR2 YYNGEE. This CDR3 reads CASSVVGDTYNEQFF. The CDR3 nucleotides are TGTGCCAGCAGCGTAGTGGGGGACACCTACAATGAGCAGTTCTTC.

This clonotype was recorded many times. The chain joins TRBV18 to TRBJ1-1; a possible D gene is TRBD1 (5 bases). Germline V gives CDR1 KGHSH, CDR2 LQKENI. The germline V and J ends were trimmed by 6 bases and 4 bases, with 18 bases remaining between them. The CDR3 is 15 residues long. CDR3 sequence: CASSSVRGLVTEAFF. The CDR3 DNA follows: TGTGCCAGCTCTTCGGTGCGGGGGTTGGTCACTGAAGCTTTCTTT. The full variable domain, with the rest looked up from reference TRBV18 and TRBJ1-1, is NAGVMQNPRHLVRRRGQEARLRCSPMKGHSHVYWYRQLPEEGLKFMVYLQKENIIDESGMPKERFSAEFPKEGPSILRIQQVVRGDSAAYFCASSSVRGLVTEAFFGQGTRLTVV.

The chain has TRBV7-8 and TRBJ1-1, with a tentative D call TRBD1 (6 bases). V lost 6 bases to trimming and J lost 4 bases, with 18 bases between them. Germline V gene lookup returns CDR1 SGHVS and CDR2 FQNEAQ. The CDR3 runs to 15 residues. The CDR3 DNA sequence: TGTGCCAGCAGTGAAACGGCTCCAGGGGCCACTGAAGCTTTCTTT. This translates into CASSETAPGATEAFF.

This clonotype was recorded many times. The CDR3 is CASSLALVVVGSTDTQYF. The CDR3 DNA reads TGTGCCAGCAGTTTAGCGCTCGTGGTCGTGGGGAGCACAGATACGCAGTATTTT. V and J are TRBV12-3 or TRBV12-4 and TRBJ2-3, with unresolved D. Trimming pared 0 bases from V and 0 bases from J, leaving 16 bases between. This CDR3 is built from 18 residues.

This clonotype was detected ten times or more. DNA for the CDR3: TGTGCCAGCAGCTTTACAGGGGGTGAGGAGACCCAGTACTTC. The encoded protein is CASSFTGGEETQYF. The rearrangement uses TRBV7-8 and TRBJ2-5; 8 nucleotides match TRBD1. This CDR3 has 14 amino acids. With V trimmed by 3 bases and J by 5 bases, 5 bases remained unmatched. Germline-derived CDR1 and CDR2 are SGHVS and FQNEAQ. Full variable domain (missing parts from reference TRBV7-8 and TRBJ2-5): GAGVSQSPRYKVAKRGQDVALRCDPISGHVSLFWYQQALGQGPEFLTYFQNEAQLDKSGLPSDRFFAERPEGSVSTLKIQRTQQEDSAVYLCASSFTGGEETQYFGPGTRLLVL.

This clonotype was seen only a few times. The V call is TRBV9, the J call TRBJ2-3; TRBD1 is a possible D gene (5 bases). With 1 base removed from V and 2 bases from J, the gap between germline ends came to 11 bases. This CDR3 is built from 15 residues. The germline V gene has CDR1 SGDLS and CDR2 YYNGEE. The CDR3 is CASSVKGHSTDTQYF. The CDR3 region has the DNA TGTGCCAGCAGCGTAAAGGGGCATTCCACAGATACGCAGTATTTT.

The rearrangement links TRBV7-2 to TRBJ2-3; tentative D call: TRBD2 (6 bases). This CDR3 comprises 16 residues. Trimming cost V 3 bases and J 2 bases, with 15 bases left between them. Germline V gene data show CDR1 as SGHTA and CDR2 as FQGNSA. CDR3 DNA sequence: TGTGCCAGCAGCTTTTTGGTTGGCGGGATCACAGATACGCAGTATTTT. This translates into CASSFLVGGITDTQYF.

This clonotype showed up just a few times. The V and J genes are TRBV19 and TRBJ2-5, with 10 bases that match TRBD1. The CDR3 extends over 16 amino acids. V was pared by 2 bases and J by 0 bases, with 3 bases of the junction left unmatched. Germline V gene lookup returns CDR1 LNHDA and CDR2 SQIVND (reference sequence). CDR3 loop: CASSIYGTGDQETQYF. For the CDR3, the DNA is TGTGCCAGTAGTATATATGGGACAGGGGACCAAGAGACCCAGTACTTC.

This clonotype was recorded a few times. The J gene is TRBJ1-4, the V gene TRBV10-3; 8 bases line up with TRBD1. The V and J ends lost 0 bases and 5 bases, in that order; junction bases with no gene match: 5. CDR3 length: 16 residues. CDR1 is ENHRY, CDR2 SYGVKD, per germline. This chain's CDR3 is CAISESTGGTNEKLFF. In nucleotides, the CDR3 is TGTGCCATCAGTGAGTCCACAGGGGGGACCAATGAAAAACTGTTTTTT.

The rearrangement uses TRBV3-1 and TRBJ1-1, with D possibly matching TRBD1 (5 bases). Trimming left V 4 bases short and J 1 base short, with 13 bases between. Germline V gene sequence: CDR1 LGHDT, CDR2 YNNKEL (reference sequence). The CDR3 consists of 15 residues. The DNA of the CDR3 is TGTGCCAGCAGCCGGGGGAGGGATACGAACACTGAAGCTTTCTTT. This translates into CASSRGRDTNTEAFF.

This clonotype was recorded a few times. A read error may account for a junction end that differs from germline. The chain links TRBV11-2 to TRBJ1-1; the D gene is possibly TRBD1 (5 bases). CDR3 length: 13 residues. Looked up from germline, CDR1 is SGHAT and CDR2 is FQNNGV. The CDR3 sequence: CACSFGQNTEAFF. CDR3 DNA sequence: TGTGCCTGCAGCTTTGGACAAAACACTGAAGCTTTCTTT. The full variable domain, its missing parts supplied by reference TRBV11-2 and TRBJ1-1, is EAGVAQSPRYKIIEKRQSVAFWCNPISGHATLYWYQQILGQGPKLLIQFQNNGVVDDSQLPKDRFSAERLKGVDSTLKIQPAKLEDSAVYLCACSFGQNTEAFFGQGTRLTVV.

This clonotype was recorded once. V gene TRBV3-1 combines with J gene TRBJ2-1; D unclear. This CDR3 has 13 amino acids. Trimming cost V 3 bases and J 9 bases, with 12 bases left between them. The germline V gene encodes CDR1 LGHDT and CDR2 YNNKEL (reference sequence). The CDR3 sequence: CASSQPELGEQFF. Here the CDR3 DNA reads TGTGCCAGCAGCCAGCCGGAGTTGGGTGAGCAGTTCTTC.

The chain's CDR3 is CASSPTPGVGGYTF. The CDR3 bases are TGTGCCAGCAGCCCAACCCCAGGGGTTGGTGGCTACACCTTC. The chain joins TRBV3-1 to TRBJ1-2; tentatively, D is TRBD1 (6 bases). Trimming cost V 4 bases and J 7 bases, with 16 bases left between them. The CDR3 is made up of 14 amino acids. Germline V gene lookup returns CDR1 LGHDT and CDR2 YNNKEL (reference sequence).

This clonotype was observed a few times. The chain links TRBV6-1 to TRBJ1-1; D call uncertain. Germline CDR1 and CDR2: MNHNS and SASEGT. This CDR3 is 15 amino acids long. Trimming pared 4 bases from V and 4 bases from J, leaving 16 bases between. The CDR3 loop is CASSGSNSWSTEAFF. Here the CDR3 DNA reads TGTGCCAGCAGTGGGTCCAACTCCTGGAGCACTGAAGCTTTCTTT.

This clonotype was seen many times. The chain carries TRBV20-1 and TRBJ2-1; TRBD2 agrees at 14 bases. With 5 bases clipped from V and 8 bases from J, the junction kept 5 bases outside the gene matches. The CDR3 totals 14 residues. CDR1 and CDR2 from the germline V gene are DFQATT and SNEGSKA (reference sequence). CDR3 in DNA: TGCAGTGCTGGGACTAGCGGGAGTATACATGAGCAGTTCTTC. It is translated as CSAGTSGSIHEQFF.

This chain connects TRBV7-9 to TRBJ1-5, with D possibly being TRBD1 (6 bases). Germline lookup yields CDR1 SEHNR and CDR2 FQNEAQ (reference sequence). The CDR3 runs 15 residues. V gave up 1 base and J gave up 5 bases, with 12 bases separating them. Here the CDR3 reads CASSLDAGGDQPQHF. The DNA of the CDR3 is TGTGCCAGCAGCTTAGATGCGGGGGGCGATCAGCCCCAGCATTTT. Based on the CDR3 plus reference TRBV7-9 and TRBJ1-5, the full variable domain is DTGVSQNPRHKITKRGQNVTFRCDPISEHNRLYWYRQTLGQGPEFLTYFQNEAQLEKSRLLSDRFSAERPKGSFSTLEIQRTEQGDSAMYLCASSLDAGGDQPQHFGDGTRLSIL.

This clonotype was observed a few times. This chain uses TRBV6-5 with TRBJ2-1, with D possibly being TRBD2 (7 bases). There are 16 residues in the CDR3. Germline loops: CDR1 MNHEY, CDR2 SVGAGI. Trimming removed 2 bases from V and 8 bases from J, with 19 bases in between. CDR3 amino acids: CASSYPHEGGGYEQFF. Written as DNA, the CDR3 is TGTGCCAGCAGTTACCCCCACGAGGGGGGGGGCTATGAGCAGTTCTTC.

This clonotype was counted once. The chain's CDR3 is CASSQDRVGGVTNEQFF. The CDR3 DNA reads TGCGCCAGCAGCCAAGATCGGGTAGGGGGAGTAACAAATGAGCAGTTCTTC. This chain links TRBV4-1 with TRBJ2-1, with a possible D match to TRBD1 (6 bases). There are 17 residues in the CDR3. Between the trimmed V and J ends, which lost 0 bases and 7 bases, there was a span of 19 bases. Germline V gene lookup returns CDR1 MGHRA and CDR2 YSYEKL.

The V and J genes are TRBV12-3 or TRBV12-4 and TRBJ1-1; D not resolved. CDR3 length: 13 residues. Trimming pared 7 bases from V and 1 base from J, leaving 10 bases between. The CDR3 reads CASKTGWNTEAFF. CDR3 bases: TGTGCCAGCAAAACCGGTTGGAACACTGAAGCTTTCTTT.

This clonotype was recorded a few times. This rearrangement joins TRBV4-1 to TRBJ1-1, with D possibly being TRBD1 (5 bases). V shed 1 base and J shed 0 bases, with 9 bases lying between them. Germline CDR1 and CDR2: MGHRA and YSYEKL. This CDR3 contains 15 residues. CDR3 region: CASSQVTGLNTEAFF. The CDR3 DNA follows: TGCGCCAGCAGCCAAGTCACGGGGCTGAACACTGAAGCTTTCTTT.

This clonotype occurred many times. The gene calls are TRBV11-2 and TRBJ1-4, with D possibly TRBD1 on 5 matching bases. This CDR3 spans 13 amino acids. Trimming took 3 bases from V and 8 from J, leaving 10 bases between them. CDR1 SGHAT and CDR2 FQNNGV come from the germline V gene. The CDR3 protein is CASSFQGTEKLFF. The DNA of the CDR3 is TGTGCCAGCAGCTTCCAGGGAACCGAAAAACTGTTTTTT.

This chain links TRBV28 with TRBJ2-6; no firm D call. Germline V gene data show CDR1 as MDHEN and CDR2 as SYDVKM. The CDR3 length is 15 residues. V was cut by 1 base and J by 4 bases, with 8 bases left in between. CDR3 residues: CASSLLRGGANVLTF. The DNA of the CDR3 is TGTGCCAGCAGTTTATTGCGTGGCGGGGCCAACGTCCTGACTTTC.

There are many counts of this clonotype. The chain has TRBV7-2 and TRBJ2-3; D might be TRBD1 (5 bases). The length of the CDR3 is 12 residues. Germline CDR1 SGHTA, CDR2 FQGNSA. Trimming shortened V by 5 bases and J by 11 bases, and 14 bases separated the two germline ends. In nucleotides, the CDR3 is TGTGCCAGCAGCGGACAAGGCGTGGGGCAGTATTTT. Its translation is CASSGQGVGQYF.